This T cell receptor beta chain was obtained from a study of blood T cells in healthy people across ages. This clonotype was counted between two and nine times. Each donor gave approximately 9.1 milliliters of peripheral blood. Per sample, a minimum of 6 million PBMCs were isolated. The authors extracted at least 5 micrograms of total RNA per sample. There are 13 residues in the CDR3. With a J-beta primer mix and a sample-barcoded 5' primer, a second PCR ran about 7 to 12 cycles. Tags on each cDNA molecule came from a template-switch adaptor with 12 random nucleotides. TCRdb re-analysed the 5' RACE reads in MiXCR, keeping a single row per CDR3 protein. The table has 1.4 million or so distinct CDR3 sequences, 35% to 45% seen once.

The TCR comes from a woman under 30 in good health. Sequencing was done on a sample of blood. This chain joins TRBV21-1 and TRBJ2-3; the table's D call, TRBD1, has no DNA check behind it. TRBV21-1 is designated a pseudogene. CDR3 residues: CASSTGREDTQYF. DNA of the CDR3: TGTGCCAGCAGTACGGGAAGGGAGGATACGCAGTATTTT.